The next 22 T cell receptor beta chains were all read from a single sample in a study of cytomegalovirus exposure and HLA in healthy donors. The PCR ran on 60 Vbeta and 13 Jbeta primers. Profiling relied on immunoSEQ multiplex PCR, and the TCRdb table lists in-frame clones only, not all of them. The table has about 260,000 clones, 80% to 90% seen once. The sequenced sample was PBMCs. The source is a middle-aged woman in good health and CMV-seropositive.

The rearrangement uses TRBV19 and TRBJ2-7; TRBD1 is a possible D gene (5 bases). Germline V CDR1 and CDR2: LNHDA, SQIVND (reference sequence). V was clipped by 0 bases and J by 5 bases, with 5 bases between them. CDR3 length: 12 amino acids. CDR3 DNA: TGTGCCAGTAGTATAGACAGGGACGAGCAGTACTTC. It encodes CASSIDRDEQYF. Filled out from reference TRBV19 and TRBJ2-7, the complete variable domain reads DGGITQSPKYLFRKEGQNVTLSCEQNLNHDAMYWYRQDPGQGLRLIYYSQIVNDFQKGDIAEGYSVSREKKESFPLTVTSAQKNPTAFYLCASSIDRDEQYFGPGTRLTVT.

This clone was found a few times. The junction departs from germline at one end; a sequencing error may be responsible. The chain has TRBV6-1 and TRBJ1-2, with 9 bases fitting TRBD1. Germline V gives CDR1 MNHNS, CDR2 SASEGT. CDR3 size: 15 residues. CDR3: CASTEQDRGNYGYTF. The CDR3 DNA sequence: TGTGCCAGCACTGAACAGGACAGGGGTAACTATGGCTACACCTTC.

The chain has TRBV5-6 and TRBJ1-2; 8 bases are shared with TRBD1. The V and J ends lost 4 bases and 3 bases, in that order; junction bases with no gene match: 5. CDR1 is SGHDT and CDR2 is YYEEEE in the germline V gene. There are 14 residues in the CDR3. In nucleotides, the CDR3 is TGTGCCAGCAGCCGACAGGGGAGGGACTATGGCTACACCTTC. Amino acids: CASSRQGRDYGYTF.

The chain uses TRBV4-1 and TRBJ2-7; 11 positions match TRBD2. Germline CDR1 is MGHRA and CDR2 is YSYEKL. The CDR3 is 16 amino acids. Trimming removed 4 bases from V and 1 base from J; junction bases left unmatched: 6. The CDR3 nucleotides read TGCGCCAGCAGCCTCTCGACTAGCGGGAATTCCTACGAGCAGTACTTC. Protein: CASSLSTSGNSYEQYF.

This rearrangement joins TRBV5-8 to TRBJ1-2; no clear D gene. The V end was cut by 2 bases, the J end by 8 bases, with 7 bases between. The CDR3 loop spans 11 amino acids. Germline loops: CDR1 SGHTS, CDR2 YDEGEE. The CDR3 coding sequence is TGTGCCAGCAGCTTTTCTTCCGGCTACACCTTC. Protein product: CASSFSSGYTF.

This sequence joins TRBV7-2 and TRBJ2-4, with 9 nucleotides matching TRBD2. The germline V gene encodes CDR1 SGHTA and CDR2 FQGNSA. The V and J ends lost 5 bases and 6 bases, in that order; junction bases with no gene match: 8. CDR3 length equals 15 residues. The DNA of the CDR3 is TGTGCCAGCAGCAGTAGCGGGAGCGAGGGAAACATTCAGTACTTC. Its translation is CASSSSGSEGNIQYF.

The chain uses TRBV7-9 and TRBJ1-1; 7 bases match TRBD1. The CDR3 covers 14 residues. CDR1 SEHNR and CDR2 FQNEAQ come from the germline V gene (reference sequence). Losses at the gene ends were 5 bases for V and 4 bases for J; bases not matched to a gene: 7. The CDR3 sequence: CASSPRGRVTEAFF. The CDR3 coding sequence is TGTGCCAGCAGCCCTAGGGGGCGAGTCACTGAAGCTTTCTTT.

This clone has only a few counts. The chain recombines TRBV21-1 with TRBJ2-3; the table names TRBD2, a call not compared with the DNA. TRBV21-1 is recorded as a pseudogene. This CDR3 has 20 amino acids. The chain's CDR3 is CASSLKGGSGRALSTDTQYF. The CDR3 nucleotides read TGTGCCAGCAGCCTTAAAGGGGGTAGCGGGAGGGCCCTCAGCACAGATACGCAGTATTTT.

This clone turned up a few times. DNA of the CDR3: TGTGCAGTTATGCGGGAGGTCTTGGATGAAAAACTGTTTTTT. As protein: CAVMREVLDEKLFF. V usage is TRBV7-9 and J usage is TRBJ1-4; D is unresolved. The CDR3 totals 14 residues. Germline CDR1 reads SEHNR; CDR2 reads FQNEAQ (reference sequence).

The chain employs TRBV11-3 and TRBJ2-7, with 10 positions matching TRBD2. CDR3 length: 16 residues. Per germline, CDR1 SGHNT and CDR2 YENEEA. J was trimmed by 6 bases and V by 4 bases; bases with no gene match: 12. CDR3 loop: CASSYGLLAGASEQYF. The CDR3 DNA reads as TGTGCCAGCAGCTATGGATTGCTAGCGGGAGCGAGCGAGCAGTACTTC.

This chain links TRBV6-1 with TRBJ1-6; D possibly corresponds to TRBD1 (6 bases). Trimming took off 10 bases at V and 11 bases at J, with 15 bases between the two ends. There are 12 residues in the CDR3. The germline gives CDR1 MNHNS, CDR2 SASEGT. In DNA, the CDR3 is TGTGCCACCTGGGCCAGGGGAGCACCCCTCCACTTT. Amino acids: CATWARGAPLHF.

The chain carries TRBV18 and TRBJ2-1; 8 nucleotides match TRBD2. Germline loops: CDR1 KGHSH, CDR2 LQKENI. J was trimmed by 7 bases and V by 3 bases; bases with no gene match: 5. There are 14 residues in the CDR3. The CDR3 sequence: CASSPASGLNEQFF. The CDR3 DNA sequence: TGTGCCAGCTCACCCGCTAGCGGGTTAAATGAGCAGTTCTTC.

The chain couples TRBV29-1 to TRBJ1-1, with D tentatively TRBD1 (5 bases). From germline, CDR1 is SQVTM and CDR2 ANQGSEA. CDR3 length: 12 amino acids. Trimming removed 7 bases from V and 0 bases from J, with 9 bases in between. The CDR3 region is CSGQNMNTEAFF. CDR3 bases: TGCAGCGGACAGAACATGAACACTGAAGCTTTCTTT.

This chain uses TRBV28 with TRBJ2-3; 9 bases map to TRBD1. V trimming: 3 bases; J trimming: 5 bases; junction bases outside the gene matches: 6. This CDR3 has 15 amino acids. Germline values: CDR1 MDHEN, CDR2 SYDVKM. CDR3 sequence: CASSLPGQGGDTQYF. The CDR3 nucleotides are TGTGCCAGCAGTTTGCCGGGACAGGGAGGAGATACGCAGTATTTT.

The chain employs TRBV2 and TRBJ1-2; no definite D call. V was trimmed by 2 bases and J by 2 bases, leaving 3 bases between them. Germline CDR1 and CDR2: SNHLY and FYNNEI. This CDR3 is 12 amino acids long. The chain's CDR3 is CASSEQNYGYTF. DNA of the CDR3: TGTGCCAGCAGTGAACAGAACTATGGCTACACCTTC.

This rearrangement joins TRBV27 to TRBJ2-7; weak D call: TRBD1 (6 bases). Germline V gene sequence: CDR1 MNHEY, CDR2 SMNVEV (reference sequence). Trimming shortened V by 8 bases and J by 7 bases, and 18 bases separated the two germline ends. The CDR3 covers 13 residues. CDR3 protein: CASGTGIAWEQYF. The CDR3 bases are TGTGCCAGCGGCACAGGGATAGCTTGGGAGCAGTACTTC.

The chain employs TRBV19 and TRBJ2-2; D gene unclear. The V gene's germline CDR1 is LNHDA and CDR2 SQIVND (reference sequence). V was trimmed by 7 bases and J by 3 bases, leaving 9 bases between them. The CDR3 spans 13 residues. This CDR3 reads CASKAQDTGELFF. DNA of the CDR3: TGTGCCAGTAAGGCCCAGGACACCGGGGAGCTGTTTTTT.

The V call is TRBV30, the J call TRBJ2-2; tentative D call: TRBD2 (6 bases). V was shortened by 2 bases and J by 5 bases, with 15 bases between the two germline ends. CDR3 length: 15 residues. The V gene's germline CDR1 is GTSNPN and CDR2 SVGIG (reference sequence). The CDR3 loop is CAWSRDSAITGELFF. As DNA, the CDR3 is TGTGCCTGGAGTCGGGACTCCGCTATAACCGGGGAGCTGTTTTTT.

J is TRBJ2-7 and V is TRBV10-3; a weak D match, TRBD1 (6 bases). CDR1 ENHRY and CDR2 SYGVKD come from the germline V gene. Between the trimmed V and J ends, which lost 4 bases and 5 bases, there was a span of 12 bases. This CDR3 has 13 residues. The CDR3 spells CAISVTGPHEQYF. The CDR3, as DNA: TGTGCCATCAGTGTGACAGGTCCTCACGAGCAGTACTTC.

V usage is TRBV18 and J usage is TRBJ2-1, with 9 bases lining up with TRBD1. The length of the CDR3 is 15 residues. The V and J ends lost 2 bases and 9 bases, in that order; junction bases with no gene match: 8. Germline V gene lookup returns CDR1 KGHSH and CDR2 LQKENI. The CDR3 sequence: CASSPGYRGLSEQFF. The CDR3 coding sequence is TGTGCCAGCTCACCAGGCTACAGGGGGCTGAGTGAGCAGTTCTTC.

The chain links TRBV6-5 to TRBJ2-1, with 9 bases that match TRBD2. The ends lost 6 bases at V and 12 bases at J; junction bases unmatched: 9. The CDR3 covers 13 residues. CDR1 is MNHEY and CDR2 is SVGAGI in the germline V gene. The CDR3 region is CASSPGGRAWQFF. The CDR3 DNA follows: TGTGCCAGCAGCCCTGGCGGGAGGGCCTGGCAGTTCTTC.

The J gene is TRBJ1-1, the V gene TRBV30, with D unclear. CDR1 is GTSNPN and CDR2 is SVGIG in the germline V gene (reference sequence). The CDR3 sequence is 13 residues long. V was cut by 2 bases and J by 2 bases, with 9 bases left in between. DNA of the CDR3: TGTGCCTGGAGTAAACTGTCAAACACTGAAGCTTTCTTT. It specifies CAWSKLSNTEAFF.